The clone carrying this T cell receptor (beta chain) has just a few counts. The data stem from a study of spatial heterogeneity in lung cancer. Via MiXCR, TCRdb re-called the 5' RACE reads, giving one row per CDR3 protein. The data contain around 45,000 distinct CDR3 sequences, 20% to 25% of them singletons. Time point described: blood at routine non-recurrence follow-up after resection. The source was PBMCs, collected at follow-up. The receptor was isolated from a female donor with early-stage non-small cell lung cancer.

The CDR3, as DNA: TGTGCCAGCAGCCAATCCGGGACAGGGGGTTACAATGAGCAGTTCTTC. Protein product: CASSQSGTGGYNEQFF. The chain employs TRBV3-1 and TRBJ2-1; 11 bases are a match to TRBD1. Germline values: CDR1 LGHDT, CDR2 YNNKEL (reference sequence). J was trimmed by 4 bases and V by 2 bases; bases with no gene match: 4. CDR3 length: 16 amino acids.